This T cell receptor (beta chain) was obtained from a study of OX40 agonist ivuxolimab in advanced cancers. Looking at the study overall: Hepatocellular carcinoma, melanoma, renal cell or head and neck cancer was diagnosed in the dose-escalation patients. Patients were around 83% male with ages roughly 23 to 90, mean about 60. Whole-study results and caveats: Circulating CD4+ and CD8+ T cells showed clonal expansion by week 6 at 0.1 to 3.0 mg/kg.

Germline CDR1 is LNHDA and CDR2 is SQIVND (reference sequence). The V and J ends lost 2 bases and 1 base respectively, with 8 bases between them. The CDR3 consists of 14 residues. Generated by immunoSEQ multiplex PCR, the TCRdb table keeps only in-frame clones and is missing some. Among some 40,000 clones listed, around 93% were seen once. Enrollment shut out patients with autoimmune disease history or systemic immunosuppression. Details on this clone: Its antigen is not identified.

Sequenced here: CD4+ or CD8+ T cells sorted from blood, sampled in a trial of the OX40 agonist ivuxolimab. V and J are TRBV19 and TRBJ1-1; no clear D gene. This TCR was recovered from an adult with an advanced solid tumor such as melanoma, head and neck, liver or kidney cancer. The CDR3 nucleotides are TGTGCCAGTAGTATATCCGACGGGAACACTGAAGCTTTCTTT. This gives the protein CASSISDGNTEAFF.